The source of this T cell receptor beta chain is a study of Graves' ophthalmopathy and Graves' hyperthyroidism. The study amplified TCR beta CDR3 regions using RNA transcripts. The workflow started with a first-round RT-PCR run with HTBI primers and then moved on to a second-round multiplex PCR. One entry per CDR3 protein results from TCRdb running MiXCR on the multiplex PCR reads. The repertoire holds more than 1,000,000 distinct CDR3 sequences, with less than 45% as singletons. This clonotype has a count of ten or more. The germline V gene encodes CDR1 SGHTA and CDR2 FQGNSA. Trimming cost V 5 bases and J 2 bases, with 15 bases left between them. The CDR3 contains 15 residues.

The clonotype comes from an adult man with Graves' hyperthyroidism. The source material was peripheral blood or thyroid tissue (not recorded which). This chain connects TRBV7-2 to TRBJ2-5; perhaps TRBD1 as D (6 bases). CDR3 sequence (DNA): TGTGCCAGCAGCCGAAAACTAGGGACACAAGAGACCCAGTACTTC. This codes for CASSRKLGTQETQYF.